This paragraph reports one TCR beta chain. Its antigen is undetermined. This CDR3 is built from 16 residues. The trim removed 3 bases at V and 6 bases at J, leaving 11 bases unmatched. From germline, CDR1 is SGHRS and CDR2 YFSETQ. These data belong to a study of identifying expanded T cells in peripheral blood. Findings and caveats of the study: About 1.2 clones differed between technical replicates, versus around 15 and 19 over time.

Using immunoSEQ multiplex PCR, the repertoire was profiled, and TCRdb retains in-frame clones only, with some absent. Here the sample spans about 100,000 clones, roughly nine tenths being singletons. This receptor was identified in a person between 18 and 69 years old in good health. The chain has TRBV5-1 and TRBJ2-1; 8 bases match TRBD2. Source material: blood. This chain's CDR3 is CASSSPLAGPLNEQFF. The CDR3 bases are TGCGCCAGCAGCTCTCCGCTAGCGGGCCCCCTCAATGAGCAGTTCTTC. The whole variable domain, remainder taken from reference TRBV5-1 and TRBJ2-1, is KAGVTQTPRYLIKTRGQQVTLSCSPISGHRSVSWYQQTPGQGLQFLFEYFSETQRNKGNFPGRFSGRQFSNSRSEMNVSTLELGDSALYLCASSSPLAGPLNEQFFGPGTRLTVL.